This TCR beta chain was sequenced for a study of monozygotic twins with inflammatory bowel disease. Turning to this clonotype: Antigen unknown.

The UMIs contained a 6-nucleotide sample barcode. They were added by template switching during cDNA synthesis. From the 5' RACE reads, TCRdb lists one entry per CDR3 protein and no DNA. This sample's table has a few hundred thousand distinct CDR3 sequences. Study-level points and caveats: Different T cell subtypes could not be distinguished.

The CDR3 covers 15 residues. Germline CDR1 reads SGHAT; CDR2 reads FQDESV (reference sequence). Sequenced sample: blood. The chain links TRBV11-1 to TRBJ2-1. The TCR sequence derives from a human donor with ulcerative colitis or Crohn's disease, or a healthy co-twin of an affected twin (not recorded which). This CDR3 reads CASSLALLMDNEQFF.